The 10 T cell receptor beta chains reported below all come from one sample, sequenced in a study of shared clonotypes between healthy human individuals. The repertoire was sequenced with immunoSEQ multiplex PCR; TCRdb's copy has only in-frame clones and lacks some. The sample contains approximately 340,000 clones, approximately 79% of which appear only once. Source material: memory CD4+ T cells sorted from blood. Specified subset: CD45RA-negative fraction. These receptors were obtained from a man aged 30-40 years in good health.

J is TRBJ2-3 and V is TRBV5-1; D possibly corresponds to TRBD1 (6 bases). Per the germline V gene, CDR1 is SGHRS and CDR2 is YFSETQ. Between the trimmed V and J ends, which lost 1 base and 5 bases, there was a span of 14 bases. The CDR3 extends over 15 amino acids. The chain's CDR3 is CASSLFSGAGDTQYF. Here the CDR3 DNA reads TGCGCCAGCAGCTTGTTCTCAGGGGCAGGAGATACGCAGTATTTT.

The chain employs TRBV5-1 and TRBJ2-7, with TRBD1 matching 9 bases. Germline trimming cut 0 bases from V and 8 bases from J; bases unmatched to any gene: 9. This CDR3 region has 15 residues. Germline values: CDR1 SGHRS, CDR2 YFSETQ. DNA for the CDR3: TGCGCCAGCAGCTTGGAAGGGACAGGGCGAAATAAGCAGTACTTC. Its protein is CASSLEGTGRNKQYF.

The V and J genes are TRBV27 and TRBJ1-4; D gene ambiguous. Trimming pared 6 bases from V and 7 bases from J, leaving 12 bases between. This CDR3 contains 13 residues. Per germline, CDR1 MNHEY and CDR2 SMNVEV (reference sequence). Here the CDR3 reads CASRPPGFEKLFF. The CDR3 nucleotides read TGTGCCAGCAGACCCCCGGGGTTTGAAAAACTGTTTTTT. The complete variable domain, with remaining parts taken from reference TRBV27 and TRBJ1-4, reads EAQVTQNPRYLITVTGKKLTVTCSQNMNHEYMSWYRQDPGLGLRQIYYSMNVEVTDKGDVPEGYKVSRKEKRNFPLILESPSPNQTSLYFCASRPPGFEKLFFGSGTQLSVL.

This clone was counted a few times. This chain uses TRBV10-2 with TRBJ2-3, with TRBD1 as a possible D gene (5 bases). Per germline, CDR1 WSHSY and CDR2 SAAADI. Trimming pared 7 bases from V and 0 bases from J, leaving 14 bases between. The CDR3 has 15 amino acids. CDR3 coding DNA: TGCGCCAGCACTCCTACAGGATCTAGCACAGATACGCAGTATTTT. This codes for CASTPTGSSTDTQYF.

A few counts support this clone. The chain links TRBV6-5 to TRBJ1-4; no clear D gene. Germline values: CDR1 MNHEY, CDR2 SVGAGI. The CDR3 is 13 residues long. The V end lost 7 bases, the J end lost 1 base, and 7 bases lay between the germline ends. CDR3 sequence: CASKTGTNEKLFF. The CDR3 DNA is TGTGCCAGCAAGACTGGAACTAATGAAAAACTGTTTTTT.

The rearrangement joins TRBV7-8 to TRBJ2-5; D may be TRBD2 (6 bases). Germline assignment: CDR1 SGHVS and CDR2 FQNEAQ. Trimming removed 1 base at V and 5 bases at J, with 20 bases between. The CDR3 has 17 amino acids. CDR3 bases: TGTGCCAGCAGCTTAGGTCTTGGGAGGCGGGCTTGGGAGACCCAGTACTTC. Translation: CASSLGLGRRAWETQYF.

This chain uses TRBV11-2 with TRBJ1-3; maybe TRBD1 (5 bases). Trimming took 3 bases from V and 6 from J, leaving 12 bases between them. CDR1 is SGHAT and CDR2 is FQNNGV in the germline V gene. This CDR3 is built from 14 residues. The DNA of the CDR3 is TGTGCCAGCAGCTTTTGGGACGGGGTAAACACCATATATTTT. This encodes CASSFWDGVNTIYF.

The chain joins TRBV18 to TRBJ2-4; 9 bases are a match to TRBD2. This CDR3 region has 20 residues. Germline assignment: CDR1 KGHSH and CDR2 LQKENI. Trimming at V came to 3 bases and at J to 1 base, leaving 16 bases not matched to a gene. The CDR3 here is CASSPIHSGRLAAAKNIQYF. The CDR3 DNA is TGTGCCAGCTCACCTATCCATAGCGGGAGATTGGCGGCGGCCAAAAACATTCAGTACTTC.

The chain is built from TRBV19 and TRBJ1-5; 7 bases fit TRBD1. CDR1 and CDR2 from the germline V gene are LNHDA and SQIVND (reference sequence). The CDR3 contains 14 residues. The ends lost 9 bases at V and 0 bases at J; junction bases unmatched: 5. The CDR3 coding sequence is TGTGCCAGCAGACAGGGCGGTAGCAATCAGCCCCAGCATTTT. Residues: CASRQGGSNQPQHF.

V usage is TRBV9 and J usage is TRBJ2-1, with D tentatively TRBD1 or TRBD2 (5 bases each). Germline lookup yields CDR1 SGDLS and CDR2 YYNGEE. CDR3 length: 15 amino acids. V shed 3 bases and J shed 4 bases, with 14 bases lying between them. The CDR3 bases are TGTGCCAGCAGCGCCCAGGGTACGGGATACAATGAGCAGTTCTTC. This translates into CASSAQGTGYNEQFF.